This T cell receptor beta chain was observed in a study of blood T cell repertoires in COVID-19. Study at large: Samples representing acute and convalescent COVID-19 were sourced from the United States, Italy and Spain.

As originally analysed: Nucleated cell number was recorded as an estimate derived from reference gene primer amplification. This table comes from immunoSEQ multiplex PCR, and its TCRdb copy is limited to in-frame clones, with some not included. That table furnishes V, J and clone size, whereas the DNA furnished D and trimming. The sample includes 100,000 to 150,000 clones, around three quarters of them seen just once. The sequence derives from a woman aged 70-85 years with acute or convalescent COVID-19. Source material: peripheral blood.

CDR3: CASSVEGLSVLDTQYF. CDR3 bases: TGTGCCAGCAGCGTAGAGGGGCTGTCGGTGTTGGATACGCAGTATTTT. The chain joins TRBV9 to TRBJ2-3; D possibly corresponds to TRBD1 (5 bases). Germline V lookup: CDR1 SGDLS, CDR2 YYNGEE. Between the trimmed V and J ends, which lost 0 bases and 6 bases, there was a span of 17 bases. This CDR3 region has 16 residues.